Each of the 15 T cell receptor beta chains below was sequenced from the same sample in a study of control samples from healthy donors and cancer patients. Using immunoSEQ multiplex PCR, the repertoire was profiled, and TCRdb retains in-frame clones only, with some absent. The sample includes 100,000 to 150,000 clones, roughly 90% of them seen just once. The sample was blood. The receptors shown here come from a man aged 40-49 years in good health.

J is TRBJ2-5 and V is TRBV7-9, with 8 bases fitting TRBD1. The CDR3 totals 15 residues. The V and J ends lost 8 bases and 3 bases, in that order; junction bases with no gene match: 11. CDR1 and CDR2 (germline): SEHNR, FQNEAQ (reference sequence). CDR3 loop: CASSGGTGRKETQYF. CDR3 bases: TGTGCCAGCTCTGGGGGGACAGGACGAAAAGAGACCCAGTACTTC. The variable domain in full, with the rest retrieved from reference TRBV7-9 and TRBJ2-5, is DTGVSQNPRHKITKRGQNVTFRCDPISEHNRLYWYRQTLGQGPEFLTYFQNEAQLEKSRLLSDRFSAERPKGSFSTLEIQRTEQGDSAMYLCASSGGTGRKETQYFGPGTRLLVL.

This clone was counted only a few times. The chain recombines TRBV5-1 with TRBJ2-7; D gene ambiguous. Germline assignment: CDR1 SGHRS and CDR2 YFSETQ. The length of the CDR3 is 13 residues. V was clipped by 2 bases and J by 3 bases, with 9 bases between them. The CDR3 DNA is TGCGCCAGCAGCTTTCCTATGAGCTACGAGCAGTACTTC. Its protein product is CASSFPMSYEQYF.

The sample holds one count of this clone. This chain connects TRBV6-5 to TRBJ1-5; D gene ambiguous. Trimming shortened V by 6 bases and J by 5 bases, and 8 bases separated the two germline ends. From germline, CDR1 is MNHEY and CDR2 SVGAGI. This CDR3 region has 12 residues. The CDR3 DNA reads TGTGCCAGCAGGGGTCCGGATCAGCCCCAGCATTTT. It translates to CASRGPDQPQHF.

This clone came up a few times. CDR3: CASTPNAGYEQYF. The CDR3 DNA is TGCGCCAGCACTCCCAATGCGGGCTACGAGCAGTACTTC. The genes are TRBV10-2 and TRBJ2-7; D might be TRBD2 (5 bases). Per germline, CDR1 WSHSY and CDR2 SAAADI. The CDR3 is 13 residues long. V lost 7 bases and J 3 bases, leaving 13 bases between the germline ends.

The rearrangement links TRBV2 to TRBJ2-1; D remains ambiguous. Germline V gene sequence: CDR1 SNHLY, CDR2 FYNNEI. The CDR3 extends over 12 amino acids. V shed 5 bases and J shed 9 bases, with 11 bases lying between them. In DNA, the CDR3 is TGTGCCAGCAGTCTCCAAGTAATTGAGCAGTTCTTC. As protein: CASSLQVIEQFF.

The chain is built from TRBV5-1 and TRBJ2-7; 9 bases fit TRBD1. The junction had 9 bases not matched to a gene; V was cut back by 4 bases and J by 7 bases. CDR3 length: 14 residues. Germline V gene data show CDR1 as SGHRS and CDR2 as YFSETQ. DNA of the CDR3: TGCGCCAGCAGCATTGGGGACAGGGTCTGGGAGCAGTACTTC. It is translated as CASSIGDRVWEQYF.

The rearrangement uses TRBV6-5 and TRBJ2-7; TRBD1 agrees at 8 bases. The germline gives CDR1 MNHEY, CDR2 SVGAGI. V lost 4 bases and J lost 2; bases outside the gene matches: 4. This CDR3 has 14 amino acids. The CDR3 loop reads CASSFRQGPYEQYF. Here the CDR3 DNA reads TGTGCCAGCAGTTTTCGACAGGGGCCCTACGAGCAGTACTTC.

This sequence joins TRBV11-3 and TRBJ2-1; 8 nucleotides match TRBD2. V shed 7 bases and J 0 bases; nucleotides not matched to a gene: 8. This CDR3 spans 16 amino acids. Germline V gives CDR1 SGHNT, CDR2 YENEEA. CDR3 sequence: CASTTGRGDSYNEQFF. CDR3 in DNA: TGTGCCAGCACCACCGGGCGGGGGGACTCCTACAATGAGCAGTTCTTC.

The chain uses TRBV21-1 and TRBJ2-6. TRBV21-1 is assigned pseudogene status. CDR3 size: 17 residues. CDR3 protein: CASSKALGNSGANVLTF. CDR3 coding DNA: TGTGCCAGCAGCAAAGCCCTGGGAAACTCTGGGGCCAACGTCCTGACTTTC.

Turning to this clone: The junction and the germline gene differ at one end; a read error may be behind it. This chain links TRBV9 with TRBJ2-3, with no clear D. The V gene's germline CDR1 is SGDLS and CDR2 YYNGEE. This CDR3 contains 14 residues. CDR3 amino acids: CAGSVSLNPNTQYF. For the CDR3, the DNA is TGTGCCGGCAGCGTATCCCTAAACCCAAATACGCAGTATTTT.

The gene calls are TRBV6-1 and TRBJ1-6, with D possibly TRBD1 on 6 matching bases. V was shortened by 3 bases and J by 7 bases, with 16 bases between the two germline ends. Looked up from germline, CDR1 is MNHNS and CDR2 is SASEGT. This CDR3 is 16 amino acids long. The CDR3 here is CASSDIRTAANSPLHF. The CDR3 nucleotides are TGTGCCAGCAGTGACATCAGGACAGCGGCGAATTCACCCCTCCACTTT.

CDR3 nucleotides: TGTGCCAGCAGCCCCTCCCCGGGACAGGGCCCCACAGATACGCAGTATTTT. This codes for CASSPSPGQGPTDTQYF. J is TRBJ2-3 and V is TRBV6-4, with TRBD1 matching over 9 bases. V lost 6 bases, J lost 2 bases, and 12 bases stayed unmatched. Per the germline V gene, CDR1 is MRHNA and CDR2 is SNTAGT. This CDR3 is built from 17 residues.

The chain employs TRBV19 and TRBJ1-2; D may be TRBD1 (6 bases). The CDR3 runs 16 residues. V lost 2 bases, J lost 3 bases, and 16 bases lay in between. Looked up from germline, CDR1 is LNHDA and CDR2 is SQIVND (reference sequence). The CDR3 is CASSIQGSVSDYGYTF. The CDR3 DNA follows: TGTGCCAGTAGTATACAGGGGAGTGTGTCGGACTATGGCTACACCTTC.

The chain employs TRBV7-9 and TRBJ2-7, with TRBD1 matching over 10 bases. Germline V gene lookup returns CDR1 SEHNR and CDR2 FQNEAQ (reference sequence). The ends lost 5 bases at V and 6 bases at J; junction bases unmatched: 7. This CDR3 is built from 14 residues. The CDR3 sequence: CASSPDGQGGEQYF. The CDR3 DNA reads TGTGCCAGCAGCCCGGATGGACAGGGGGGCGAGCAGTACTTC. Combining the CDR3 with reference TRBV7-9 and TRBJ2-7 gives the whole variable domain DTGVSQNPRHKITKRGQNVTFRCDPISEHNRLYWYRQTLGQGPEFLTYFQNEAQLEKSRLLSDRFSAERPKGSFSTLEIQRTEQGDSAMYLCASSPDGQGGEQYFGPGTRLTVT.

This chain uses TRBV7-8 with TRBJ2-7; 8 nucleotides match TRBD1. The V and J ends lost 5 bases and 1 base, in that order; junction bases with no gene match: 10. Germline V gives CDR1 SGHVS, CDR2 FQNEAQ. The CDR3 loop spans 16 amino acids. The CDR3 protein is CASSPRPGQASYEQYF. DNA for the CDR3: TGTGCCAGCAGCCCTAGGCCGGGACAGGCGTCCTACGAGCAGTACTTC.